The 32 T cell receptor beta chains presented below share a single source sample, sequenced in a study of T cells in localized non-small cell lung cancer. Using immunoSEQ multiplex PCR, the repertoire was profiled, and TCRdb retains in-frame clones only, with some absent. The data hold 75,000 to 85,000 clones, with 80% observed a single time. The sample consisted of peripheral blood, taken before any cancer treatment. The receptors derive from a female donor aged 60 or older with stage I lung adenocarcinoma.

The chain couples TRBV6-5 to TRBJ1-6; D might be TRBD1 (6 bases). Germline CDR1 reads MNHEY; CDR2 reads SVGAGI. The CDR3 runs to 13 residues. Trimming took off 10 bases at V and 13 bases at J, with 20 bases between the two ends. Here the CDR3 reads CATSSEQGLPLHF. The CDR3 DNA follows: TGTGCCACTTCGTCGGAACAGGGCCTCCCCCTCCACTTT.

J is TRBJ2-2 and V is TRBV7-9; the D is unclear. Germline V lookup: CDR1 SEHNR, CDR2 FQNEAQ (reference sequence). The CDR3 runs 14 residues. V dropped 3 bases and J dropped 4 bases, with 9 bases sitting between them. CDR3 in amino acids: CASSFTDGTGELFF. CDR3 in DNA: TGTGCCAGCAGCTTTACGGATGGCACCGGGGAGCTGTTTTTT.

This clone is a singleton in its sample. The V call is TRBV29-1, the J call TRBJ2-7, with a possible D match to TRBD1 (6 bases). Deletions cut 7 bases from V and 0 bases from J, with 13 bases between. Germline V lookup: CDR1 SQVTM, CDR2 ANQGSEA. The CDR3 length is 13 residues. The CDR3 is CSARDTASYEQYF. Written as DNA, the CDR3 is TGCAGCGCCCGGGACACCGCCTCCTACGAGCAGTACTTC.

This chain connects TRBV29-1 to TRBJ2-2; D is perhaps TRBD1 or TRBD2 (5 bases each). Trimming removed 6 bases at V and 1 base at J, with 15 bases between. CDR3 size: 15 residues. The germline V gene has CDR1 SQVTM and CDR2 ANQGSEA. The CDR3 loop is CSVGERGVNTGELFF. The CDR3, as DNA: TGCAGCGTGGGGGAAAGGGGTGTGAACACCGGGGAGCTGTTTTTT.

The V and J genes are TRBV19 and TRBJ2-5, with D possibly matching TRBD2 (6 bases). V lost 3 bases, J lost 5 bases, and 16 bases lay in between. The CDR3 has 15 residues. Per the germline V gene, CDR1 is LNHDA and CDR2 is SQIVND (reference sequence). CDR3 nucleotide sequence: TGTGCCAGTAGTATGGGCGGAACTAGCCAGGAGACCCAGTACTTC. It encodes CASSMGGTSQETQYF.

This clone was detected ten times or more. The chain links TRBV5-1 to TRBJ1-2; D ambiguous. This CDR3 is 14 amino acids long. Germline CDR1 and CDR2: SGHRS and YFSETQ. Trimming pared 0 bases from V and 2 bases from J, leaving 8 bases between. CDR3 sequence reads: CASSLDGSNYGYTF. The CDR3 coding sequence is TGCGCCAGCAGCTTGGATGGCAGCAACTATGGCTACACCTTC.

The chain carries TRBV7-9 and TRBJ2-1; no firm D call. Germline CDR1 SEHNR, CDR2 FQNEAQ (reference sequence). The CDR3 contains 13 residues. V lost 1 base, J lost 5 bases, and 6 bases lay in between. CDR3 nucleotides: TGTGCCAGCAGCTTAGTGCAAGACAATGAGCAGTTCTTC. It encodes CASSLVQDNEQFF.

The CDR3: CASSLSPRGSGNTIYF. For the CDR3, the DNA is TGTGCCAGCAGCTTAAGCCCCCGGGGGTCTGGAAACACCATATATTTT. J is TRBJ1-3 and V is TRBV7-3, with a weak D call TRBD1 (5 bases). CDR1 is SGHTA and CDR2 is FQGTGA in the germline V gene. The CDR3 contains 16 residues. Trimming took 1 base from V and 1 from J, leaving 11 bases between them.

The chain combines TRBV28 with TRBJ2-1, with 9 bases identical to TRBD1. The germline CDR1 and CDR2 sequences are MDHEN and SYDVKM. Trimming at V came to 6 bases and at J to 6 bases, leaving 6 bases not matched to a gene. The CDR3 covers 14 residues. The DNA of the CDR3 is TGTGCCAGCAGCCGGGACAGGGTCCTCAATGAGCAGTTCTTC. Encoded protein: CASSRDRVLNEQFF.

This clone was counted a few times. CDR3 sequence reads: CASSPTSGSSNEQFF. CDR3 bases: TGTGCCAGCAGCCCGACTAGCGGGAGCTCTAATGAGCAGTTCTTC. This chain joins TRBV14 and TRBJ2-1; TRBD2 matches at 12 bases. V lost 4 bases and J lost 7; bases outside the gene matches: 5. CDR3 length: 15 residues. Germline V lookup: CDR1 SGHDN, CDR2 FVKESK.

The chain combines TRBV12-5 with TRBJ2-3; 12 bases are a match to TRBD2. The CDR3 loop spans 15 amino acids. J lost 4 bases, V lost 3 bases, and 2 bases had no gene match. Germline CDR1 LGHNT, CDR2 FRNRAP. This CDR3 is CASGFTSGGSDTQYF. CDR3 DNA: TGTGCTAGTGGTTTCACTAGCGGGGGGTCAGATACGCAGTATTTT.

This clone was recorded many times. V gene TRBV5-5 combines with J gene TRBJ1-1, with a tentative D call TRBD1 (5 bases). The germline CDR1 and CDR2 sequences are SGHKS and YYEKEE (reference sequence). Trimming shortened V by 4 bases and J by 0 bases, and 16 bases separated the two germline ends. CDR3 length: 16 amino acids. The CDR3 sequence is CASSPGVKGMNTEAFF. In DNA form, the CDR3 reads TGTGCCAGCAGCCCCGGAGTCAAGGGGATGAACACTGAAGCTTTCTTT.

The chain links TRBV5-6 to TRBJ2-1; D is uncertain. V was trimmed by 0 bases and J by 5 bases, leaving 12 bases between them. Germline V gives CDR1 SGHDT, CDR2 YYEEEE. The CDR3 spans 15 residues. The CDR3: CASSLEGPDDNEQFF. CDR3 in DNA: TGTGCCAGCAGCTTGGAAGGCCCAGATGACAATGAGCAGTTCTTC.

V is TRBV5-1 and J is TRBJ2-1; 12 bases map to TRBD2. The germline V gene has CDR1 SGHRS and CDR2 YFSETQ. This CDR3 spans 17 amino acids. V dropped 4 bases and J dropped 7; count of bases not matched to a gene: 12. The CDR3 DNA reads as TGCGCCAGCAGCCTCGGACTAGCGGGGCATATGGGAAATGAGCAGTTCTTC. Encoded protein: CASSLGLAGHMGNEQFF. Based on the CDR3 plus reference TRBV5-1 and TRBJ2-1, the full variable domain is KAGVTQTPRYLIKTRGQQVTLSCSPISGHRSVSWYQQTPGQGLQFLFEYFSETQRNKGNFPGRFSGRQFSNSRSEMNVSTLELGDSALYLCASSLGLAGHMGNEQFFGPGTRLTVL.

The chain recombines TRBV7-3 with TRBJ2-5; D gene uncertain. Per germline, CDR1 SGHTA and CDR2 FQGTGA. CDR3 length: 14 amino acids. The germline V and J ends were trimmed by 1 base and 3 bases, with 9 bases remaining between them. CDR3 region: CASSLKRAKETQYF. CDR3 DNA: TGTGCCAGCAGCTTAAAAAGGGCAAAAGAGACCCAGTACTTC.

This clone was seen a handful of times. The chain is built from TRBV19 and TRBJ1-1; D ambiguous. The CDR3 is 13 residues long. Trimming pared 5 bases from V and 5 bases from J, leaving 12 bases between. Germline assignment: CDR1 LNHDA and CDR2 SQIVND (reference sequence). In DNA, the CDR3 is TGTGCCAGTAGTTTGGCCTCGGGGACTGAAGCTTTCTTT. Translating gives CASSLASGTEAFF.

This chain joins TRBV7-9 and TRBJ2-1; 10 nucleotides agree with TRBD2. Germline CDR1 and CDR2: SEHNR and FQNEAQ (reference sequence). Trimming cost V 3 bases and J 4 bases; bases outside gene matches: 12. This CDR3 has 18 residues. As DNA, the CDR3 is TGTGCCAGCAGCTTGTCTAGCGGGAGCCCCTCGGATTACAATGAGCAGTTCTTC. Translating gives CASSLSSGSPSDYNEQFF.

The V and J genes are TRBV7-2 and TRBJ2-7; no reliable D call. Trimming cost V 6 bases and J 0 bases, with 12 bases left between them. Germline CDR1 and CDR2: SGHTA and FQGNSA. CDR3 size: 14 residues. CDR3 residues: CASSKGKVSYEQYF. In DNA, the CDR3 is TGTGCCAGCAGTAAGGGAAAGGTCTCCTACGAGCAGTACTTC.

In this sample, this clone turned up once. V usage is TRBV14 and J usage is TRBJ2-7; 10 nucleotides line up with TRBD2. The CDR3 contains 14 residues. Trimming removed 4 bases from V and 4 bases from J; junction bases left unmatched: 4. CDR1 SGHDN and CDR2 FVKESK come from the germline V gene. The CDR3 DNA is TGTGCCAGCAGCCCAGCGGGAGGGGGTTACGAGCAGTACTTC. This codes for CASSPAGGGYEQYF.

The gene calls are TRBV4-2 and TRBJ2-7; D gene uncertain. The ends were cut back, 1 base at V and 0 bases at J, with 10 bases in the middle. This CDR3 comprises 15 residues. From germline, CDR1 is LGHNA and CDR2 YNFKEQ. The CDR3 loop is CASSQATLSSYEQYF. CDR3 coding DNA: TGTGCCAGCAGCCAAGCTACACTGTCCTCCTACGAGCAGTACTTC.

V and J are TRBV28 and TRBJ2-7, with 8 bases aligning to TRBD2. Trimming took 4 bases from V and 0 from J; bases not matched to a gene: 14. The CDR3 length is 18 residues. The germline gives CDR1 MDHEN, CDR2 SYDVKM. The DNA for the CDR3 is TGTGCCAGCAGTTCCCCCCAGGGGCTAGCGGGTATCTCCTACGAGCAGTACTTC. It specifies CASSSPQGLAGISYEQYF.

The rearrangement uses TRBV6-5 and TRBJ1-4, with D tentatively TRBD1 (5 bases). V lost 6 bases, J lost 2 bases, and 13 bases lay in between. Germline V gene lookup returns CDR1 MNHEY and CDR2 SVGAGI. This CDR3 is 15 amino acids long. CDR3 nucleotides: TGTGCCAGCAGGTCTAGGACATCTACTAATGAAAAACTGTTTTTT. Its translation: CASRSRTSTNEKLFF.

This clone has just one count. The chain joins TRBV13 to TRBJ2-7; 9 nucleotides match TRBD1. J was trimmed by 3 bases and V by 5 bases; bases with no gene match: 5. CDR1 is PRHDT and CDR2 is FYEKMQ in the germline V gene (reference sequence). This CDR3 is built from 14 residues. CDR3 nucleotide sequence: TGTGCCAGCAGCCGGGGGACAGGGCTCTACGAGCAGTACTTC. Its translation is CASSRGTGLYEQYF. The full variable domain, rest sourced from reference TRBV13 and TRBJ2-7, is AAGVIQSPRHLIKEKRETATLKCYPIPRHDTVYWYQQGPGQDPQFLISFYEKMQSDKGSIPDRFSAQQFSDYHSELNMSSLELGDSALYFCASSRGTGLYEQYFGPGTRLTVT.

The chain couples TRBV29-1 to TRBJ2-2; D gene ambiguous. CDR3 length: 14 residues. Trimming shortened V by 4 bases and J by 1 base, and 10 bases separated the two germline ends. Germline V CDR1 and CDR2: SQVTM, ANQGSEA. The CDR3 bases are TGCAGCGTTGGGGATTTCCAGAACACCGGGGAGCTGTTTTTT. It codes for CSVGDFQNTGELFF.

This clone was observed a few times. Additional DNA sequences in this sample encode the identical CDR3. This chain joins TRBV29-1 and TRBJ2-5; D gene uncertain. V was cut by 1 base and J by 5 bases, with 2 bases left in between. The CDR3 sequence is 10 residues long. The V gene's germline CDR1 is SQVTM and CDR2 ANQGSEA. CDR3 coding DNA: TGCAGCGTTGAAGCTGAGACCCAGTACTTC. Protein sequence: CSVEAETQYF. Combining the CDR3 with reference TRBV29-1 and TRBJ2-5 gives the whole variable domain SAVISQKPSRDICQRGTSLTIQCQVDSQVTMMFWYRQQPGQSLTLIATANQGSEATYESGFVIDKFPISRPNLTFSTLTVSNMSPEDSSIYLCSVEAETQYFGPGTRLLVL.

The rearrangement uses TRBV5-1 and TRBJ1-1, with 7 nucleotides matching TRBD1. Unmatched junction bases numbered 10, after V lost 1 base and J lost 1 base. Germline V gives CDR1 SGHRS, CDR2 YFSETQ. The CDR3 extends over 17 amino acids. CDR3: CASSLSTGMGTNTEAFF. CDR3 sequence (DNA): TGCGCCAGCAGCTTGTCGACAGGGATGGGTACGAACACTGAAGCTTTCTTT.

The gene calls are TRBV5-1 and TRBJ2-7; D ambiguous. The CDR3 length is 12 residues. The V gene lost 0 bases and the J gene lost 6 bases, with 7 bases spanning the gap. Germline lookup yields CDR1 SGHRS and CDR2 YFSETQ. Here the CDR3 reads CASSLVGAEQYF. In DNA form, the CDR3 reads TGCGCCAGCAGCTTGGTGGGTGCCGAGCAGTACTTC. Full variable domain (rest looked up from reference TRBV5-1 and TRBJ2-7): KAGVTQTPRYLIKTRGQQVTLSCSPISGHRSVSWYQQTPGQGLQFLFEYFSETQRNKGNFPGRFSGRQFSNSRSEMNVSTLELGDSALYLCASSLVGAEQYFGPGTRLTVT.

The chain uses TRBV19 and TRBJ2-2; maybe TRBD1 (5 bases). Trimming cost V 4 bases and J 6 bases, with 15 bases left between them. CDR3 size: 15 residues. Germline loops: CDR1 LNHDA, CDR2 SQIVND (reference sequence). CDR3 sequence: CASSSPSSRAGELFF. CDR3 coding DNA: TGTGCCAGTAGTAGCCCTTCTTCCAGGGCCGGGGAGCTGTTTTTT.

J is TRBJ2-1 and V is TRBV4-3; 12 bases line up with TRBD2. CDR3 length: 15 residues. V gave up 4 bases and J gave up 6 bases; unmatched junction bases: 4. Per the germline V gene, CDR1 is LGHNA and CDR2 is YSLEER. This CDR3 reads CASSRLAGGPNEQFF. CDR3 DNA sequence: TGCGCCAGCAGCCGTCTAGCGGGAGGGCCCAATGAGCAGTTCTTC.

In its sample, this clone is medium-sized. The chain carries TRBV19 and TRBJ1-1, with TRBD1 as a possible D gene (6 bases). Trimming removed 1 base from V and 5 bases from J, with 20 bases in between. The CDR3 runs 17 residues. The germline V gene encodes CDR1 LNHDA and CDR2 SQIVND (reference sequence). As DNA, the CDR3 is TGTGCCAGTAGTATAGGAAGCCCGTCGACAGGAGGTACTGAAGCTTTCTTT. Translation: CASSIGSPSTGGTEAFF. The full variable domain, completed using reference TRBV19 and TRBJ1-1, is DGGITQSPKYLFRKEGQNVTLSCEQNLNHDAMYWYRQDPGQGLRLIYYSQIVNDFQKGDIAEGYSVSREKKESFPLTVTSAQKNPTAFYLCASSIGSPSTGGTEAFFGQGTRLTVV.

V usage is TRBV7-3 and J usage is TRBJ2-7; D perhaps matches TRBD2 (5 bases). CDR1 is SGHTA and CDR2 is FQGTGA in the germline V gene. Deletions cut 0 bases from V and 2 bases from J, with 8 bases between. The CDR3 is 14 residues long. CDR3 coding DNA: TGTGCCAGCAGCTTAACCGGGGATCCCTACGAGCAGTACTTC. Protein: CASSLTGDPYEQYF.

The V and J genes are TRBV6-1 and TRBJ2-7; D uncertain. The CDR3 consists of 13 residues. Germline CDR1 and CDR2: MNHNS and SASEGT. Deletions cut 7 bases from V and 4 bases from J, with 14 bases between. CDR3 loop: CASNKGTQYEQYF. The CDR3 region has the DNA TGTGCCAGCAACAAGGGTACCCAATACGAGCAGTACTTC.